The clone carrying this TCR beta chain appeared once. Its antigen remains unidentified. The data originate from a study of T cells in Graves' hyperthyroidism and ophthalmopathy. General study points: Among clonotypes expanded in thyroid above 0.001, most were also found in blood.

CDR3 size: 16 residues. Germline V lookup: CDR1 SGHVS, CDR2 FNYEAQ. V was shortened by 4 bases and J by 4 bases, with 16 bases between the two germline ends. RNA transcripts provided the source from which TCR beta CDR3 regions were amplified. An initial round of RT-PCR targeting the TCR CDR3 relied on the HTBI primer set. MiXCR, run by TCRdb on the multiplex PCR reads, gives a single entry per CDR3 protein. Among 450,000 to 700,000 distinct CDR3 sequences, around 46% were seen once, and the ten largest hold 15% to 20%. V usage is TRBV7-6 and J usage is TRBJ2-2; a possible D gene is TRBD2 (6 bases). Sequencing was performed on peripheral blood or thyroid tissue (not recorded which). The sequence derives from an adult woman with Graves' disease, either hyperthyroidism or ophthalmopathy (not recorded which). The chain's CDR3 is CASSSASARGTGELFF. As DNA, the CDR3 is TGTGCCAGCAGCTCCGCTAGCGCGCGGGGCACCGGGGAGCTGTTTTTT.